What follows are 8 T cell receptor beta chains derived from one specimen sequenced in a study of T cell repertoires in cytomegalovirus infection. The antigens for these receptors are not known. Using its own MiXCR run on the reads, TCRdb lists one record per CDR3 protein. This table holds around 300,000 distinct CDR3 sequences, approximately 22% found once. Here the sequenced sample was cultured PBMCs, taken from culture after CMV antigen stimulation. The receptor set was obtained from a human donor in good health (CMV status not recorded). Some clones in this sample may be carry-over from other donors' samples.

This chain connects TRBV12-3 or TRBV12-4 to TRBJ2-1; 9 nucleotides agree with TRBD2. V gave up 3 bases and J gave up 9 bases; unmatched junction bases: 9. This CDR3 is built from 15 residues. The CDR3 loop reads CASSFSGLALAEQFF. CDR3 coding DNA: TGTGCCAGCAGTTTCTCGGGACTAGCTTTGGCTGAGCAGTTCTTC.

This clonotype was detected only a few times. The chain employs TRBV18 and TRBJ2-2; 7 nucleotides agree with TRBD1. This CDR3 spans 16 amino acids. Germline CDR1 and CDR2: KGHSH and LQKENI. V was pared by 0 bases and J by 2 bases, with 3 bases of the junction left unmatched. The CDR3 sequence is CASSPPGTANTGELFF. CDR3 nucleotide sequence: TGTGCCAGCTCACCACCCGGGACAGCAAACACCGGGGAGCTGTTTTTT.

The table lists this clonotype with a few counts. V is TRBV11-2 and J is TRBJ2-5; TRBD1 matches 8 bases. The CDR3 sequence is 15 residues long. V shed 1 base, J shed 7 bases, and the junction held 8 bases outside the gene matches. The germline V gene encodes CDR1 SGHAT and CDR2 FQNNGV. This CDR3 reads CASSLGRRGQGTQYF. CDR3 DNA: TGTGCCAGCAGCTTAGGCCGCAGGGGGCAGGGGACCCAGTACTTC.

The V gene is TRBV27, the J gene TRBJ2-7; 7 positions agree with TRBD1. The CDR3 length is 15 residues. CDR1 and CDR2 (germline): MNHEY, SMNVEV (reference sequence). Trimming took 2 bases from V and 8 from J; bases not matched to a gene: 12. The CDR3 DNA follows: TGTGCCAGCAGTTTAGAGGGGGCTGGTATAGTTCAGCAGTACTTC. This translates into CASSLEGAGIVQQYF.

The CDR3: CASSLGLHSYEQYV. CDR3 nucleotide sequence: TGTGCCAGCAGCCTAGGACTGCACTCCTACGAGCAGTACGTC. This rearrangement joins TRBV11-2 to TRBJ2-7, with D perhaps TRBD2 (5 bases). Germline V gene data show CDR1 as SGHAT and CDR2 as FQNNGV. This CDR3 is built from 14 residues. Trimming shortened V by 5 bases and J by 0 bases, and 11 bases separated the two germline ends.

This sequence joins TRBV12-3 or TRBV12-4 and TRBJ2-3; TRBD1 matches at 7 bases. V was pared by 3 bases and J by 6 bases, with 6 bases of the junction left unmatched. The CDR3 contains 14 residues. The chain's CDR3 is CASSLYRGIDTQYF. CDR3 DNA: TGTGCCAGCAGTTTGTACAGGGGTATCGATACGCAGTATTTT.

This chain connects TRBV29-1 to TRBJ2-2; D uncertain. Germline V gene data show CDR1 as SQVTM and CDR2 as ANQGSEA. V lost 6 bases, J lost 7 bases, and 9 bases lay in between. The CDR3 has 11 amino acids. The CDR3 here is CSVRLVGELFF. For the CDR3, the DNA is TGCAGCGTCCGACTGGTCGGGGAGCTGTTTTTT.

CDR3 residues: CASSFLKGTDFSYEQYF. CDR3 nucleotides: TGTGCCAGCAGTTTTCTCAAGGGAACAGACTTCTCCTACGAGCAGTACTTC. The genes are TRBV12-3 or TRBV12-4 and TRBJ2-7, with D uncertain. Between the trimmed V and J ends, which lost 3 bases and 0 bases, there was a span of 18 bases. CDR3 size: 17 residues.